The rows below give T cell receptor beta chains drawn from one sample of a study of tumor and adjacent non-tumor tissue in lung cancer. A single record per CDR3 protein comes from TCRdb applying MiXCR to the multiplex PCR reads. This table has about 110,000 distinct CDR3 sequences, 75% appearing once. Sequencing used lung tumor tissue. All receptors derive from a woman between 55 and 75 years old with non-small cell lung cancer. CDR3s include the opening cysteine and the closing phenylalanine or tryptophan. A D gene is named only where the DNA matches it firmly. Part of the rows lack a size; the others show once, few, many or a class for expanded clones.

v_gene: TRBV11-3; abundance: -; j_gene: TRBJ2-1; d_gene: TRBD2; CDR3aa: CANSQEEGRVEFF; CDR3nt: TGTGCCAATAGCCAAGAGGAGGGGAGGGTTGAGTTCTTC
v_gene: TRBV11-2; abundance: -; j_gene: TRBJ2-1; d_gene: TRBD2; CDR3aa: CASSLDRASGEVQQFF; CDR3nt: TGTGCCAGCAGCTTAGATCGAGCTAGCGGGGAAGTTCAGCAGTTCTTC
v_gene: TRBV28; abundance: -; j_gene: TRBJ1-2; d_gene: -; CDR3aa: CASSYPSRGGYGYTF; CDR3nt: TGTGCCAGCAGTTACCCCTCGAGGGGGGGCTATGGCTACACCTTC
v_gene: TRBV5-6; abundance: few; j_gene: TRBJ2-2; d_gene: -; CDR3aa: CASSPRGFNTGELFF; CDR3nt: TGTGCCAGCAGCCCCAGGGGATTTAACACCGGGGAGCTGTTTTTT
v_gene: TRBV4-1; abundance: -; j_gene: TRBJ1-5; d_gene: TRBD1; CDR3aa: CASSQMGQSNQPQHF; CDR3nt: TGCGCCAGCAGCCAGATGGGACAGAGCAATCAGCCCCAGCATTTT
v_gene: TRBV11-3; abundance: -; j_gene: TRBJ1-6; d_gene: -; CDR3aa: CATSLEDRYISPLHF; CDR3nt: TGTGCCACTAGCTTAGAGGACAGATATATTTCACCCCTCCACTTT
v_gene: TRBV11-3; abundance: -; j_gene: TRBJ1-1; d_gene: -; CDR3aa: CTSSLIGPPVRMNTETFF; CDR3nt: TGTACCAGCAGCTTAATTGGGCCGCCGGTACGGATGAACACTGAAACTTTCTTT
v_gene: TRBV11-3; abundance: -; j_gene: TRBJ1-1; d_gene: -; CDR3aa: CASSSTWTVNTEDFF; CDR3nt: TGTGCCAGCAGCTCAACTTGGACGGTTAACACTGAAGATTTCTTT
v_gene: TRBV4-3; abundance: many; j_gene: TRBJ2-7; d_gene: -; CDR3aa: CASSQAVTPGPQSSYEQYF; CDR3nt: TGCGCCAGCAGCCAAGCCGTTACGCCGGGACCGCAGAGCTCCTACGAGCAGTACTTC
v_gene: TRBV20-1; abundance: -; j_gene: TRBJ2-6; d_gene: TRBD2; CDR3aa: CNARRGVQAGANVLTF; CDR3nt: TGCAATGCCCGGCGGGGGGTGCAAGCGGGGGCCAACGTCCTGACTTTC
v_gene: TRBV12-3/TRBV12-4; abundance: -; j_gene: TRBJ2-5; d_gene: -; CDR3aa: CASSIRTGLELQETQYF; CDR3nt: TGTGCCAGCTCCATAAGGACTGGCTTGGAGCTACAGGAGACCCAGTACTTC
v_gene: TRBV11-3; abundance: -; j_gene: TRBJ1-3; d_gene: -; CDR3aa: CASNQEDTIYF; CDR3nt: TGTGCCAGCAACCAGGAGGACACCATATATTTT
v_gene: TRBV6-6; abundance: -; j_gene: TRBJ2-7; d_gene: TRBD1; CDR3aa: CASGRQTGADYGQYF; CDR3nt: TGTGCCAGCGGTCGCCAGACAGGGGCAGACTACGGACAGTACTTC